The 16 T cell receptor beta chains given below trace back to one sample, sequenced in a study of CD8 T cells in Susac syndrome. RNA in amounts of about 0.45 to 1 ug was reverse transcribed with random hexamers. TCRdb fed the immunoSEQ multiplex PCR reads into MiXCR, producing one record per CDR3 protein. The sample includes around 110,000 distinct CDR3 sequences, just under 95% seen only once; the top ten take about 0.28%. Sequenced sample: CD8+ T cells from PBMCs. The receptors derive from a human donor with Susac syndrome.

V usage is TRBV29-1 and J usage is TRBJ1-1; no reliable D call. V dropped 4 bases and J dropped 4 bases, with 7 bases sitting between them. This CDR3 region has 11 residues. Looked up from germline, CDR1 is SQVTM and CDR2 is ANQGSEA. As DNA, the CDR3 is TGCAGCGTTGTATTAGGCACTGAAGCTTTCTTT. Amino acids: CSVVLGTEAFF.

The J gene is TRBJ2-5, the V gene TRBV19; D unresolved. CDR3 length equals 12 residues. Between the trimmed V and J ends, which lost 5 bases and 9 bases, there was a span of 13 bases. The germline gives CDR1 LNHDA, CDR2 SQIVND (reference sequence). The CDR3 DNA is TGTGCCAGTAGTTCCACCCCCCAGGCCCAGTACTTC. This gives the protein CASSSTPQAQYF.

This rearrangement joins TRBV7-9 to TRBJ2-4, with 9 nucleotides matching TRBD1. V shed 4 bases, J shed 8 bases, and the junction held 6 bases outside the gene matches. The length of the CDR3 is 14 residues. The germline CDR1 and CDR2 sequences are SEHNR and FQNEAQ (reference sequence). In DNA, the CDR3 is TGTGCCAGCAGCTCGGGACAGGGATGGGACATTCAGTACTTC. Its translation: CASSSGQGWDIQYF.

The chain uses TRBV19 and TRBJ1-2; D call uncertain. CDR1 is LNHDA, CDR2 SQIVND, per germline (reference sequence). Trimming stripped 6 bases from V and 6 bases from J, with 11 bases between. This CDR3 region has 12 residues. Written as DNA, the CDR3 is TGTGCCAGTAGAATCGGACTGGATGGCTACACCTTC. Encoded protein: CASRIGLDGYTF.

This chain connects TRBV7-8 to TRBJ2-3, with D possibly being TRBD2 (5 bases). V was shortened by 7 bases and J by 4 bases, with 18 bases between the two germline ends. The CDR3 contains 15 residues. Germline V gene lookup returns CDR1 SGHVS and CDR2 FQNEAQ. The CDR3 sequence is CASTTQYGGADTQYF. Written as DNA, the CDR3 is TGTGCCAGCACCACCCAGTACGGAGGCGCAGATACGCAGTATTTT.

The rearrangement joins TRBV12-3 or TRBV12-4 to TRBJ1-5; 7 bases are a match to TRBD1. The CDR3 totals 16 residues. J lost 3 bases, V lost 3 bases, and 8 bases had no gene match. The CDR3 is CASSLGRQGANQPQHF. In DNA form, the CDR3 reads TGTGCCAGCAGTTTGGGTCGACAGGGAGCCAATCAGCCCCAGCATTTT.

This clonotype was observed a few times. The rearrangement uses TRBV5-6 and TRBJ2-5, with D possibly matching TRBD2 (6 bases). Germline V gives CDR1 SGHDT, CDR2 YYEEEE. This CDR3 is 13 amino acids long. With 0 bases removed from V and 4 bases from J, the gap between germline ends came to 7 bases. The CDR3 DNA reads TGTGCCAGCAGCTTGGCAGCGGGAGAGACCCAGTACTTC. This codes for CASSLAAGETQYF.

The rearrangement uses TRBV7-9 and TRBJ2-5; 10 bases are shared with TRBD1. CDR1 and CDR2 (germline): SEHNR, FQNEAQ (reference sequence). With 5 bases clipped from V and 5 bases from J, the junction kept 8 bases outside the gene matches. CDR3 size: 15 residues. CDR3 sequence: CASSPVGQGLETQYF. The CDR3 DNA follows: TGTGCCAGCAGCCCCGTGGGACAGGGGTTGGAGACCCAGTACTTC.

CDR3 nucleotides: TGTGCCAGCAGCTTAGACCCGGGGGGGCTCCATGAGCAGTTCTTC. This gives the protein CASSLDPGGLHEQFF. The gene calls are TRBV7-2 and TRBJ2-1; 8 bases align to TRBD2. Per the germline V gene, CDR1 is SGHTA and CDR2 is FQGNSA. The CDR3 has 15 amino acids. The trim removed 1 base at V and 8 bases at J, leaving 7 bases unmatched.

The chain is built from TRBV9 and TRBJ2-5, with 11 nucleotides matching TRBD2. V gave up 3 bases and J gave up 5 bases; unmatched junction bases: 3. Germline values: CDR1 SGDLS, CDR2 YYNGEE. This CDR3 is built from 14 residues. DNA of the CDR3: TGTGCCAGCAGCGGACTAGCGGGAACGGAGACCCAGTACTTC. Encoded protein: CASSGLAGTETQYF.

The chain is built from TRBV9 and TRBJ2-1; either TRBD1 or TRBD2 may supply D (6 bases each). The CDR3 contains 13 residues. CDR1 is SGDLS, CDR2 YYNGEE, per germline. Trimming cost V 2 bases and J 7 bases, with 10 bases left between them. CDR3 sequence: CASSVGGPNEQFF. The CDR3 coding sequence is TGTGCCAGCAGCGTGGGGGGCCCTAATGAGCAGTTCTTC.

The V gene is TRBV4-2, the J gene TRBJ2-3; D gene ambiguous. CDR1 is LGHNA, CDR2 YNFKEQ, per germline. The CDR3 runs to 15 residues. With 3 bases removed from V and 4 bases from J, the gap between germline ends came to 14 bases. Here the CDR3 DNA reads TGTGCCAGCAGCCACGAACAACATGGTGCAGATACGCAGTATTTT. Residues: CASSHEQHGADTQYF.

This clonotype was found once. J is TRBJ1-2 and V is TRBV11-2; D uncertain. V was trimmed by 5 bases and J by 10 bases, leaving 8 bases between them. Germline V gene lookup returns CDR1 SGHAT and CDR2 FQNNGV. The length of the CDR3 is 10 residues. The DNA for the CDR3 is TGTGCCAGCAGCCCATCAGCCTACACCTTC. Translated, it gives CASSPSAYTF.

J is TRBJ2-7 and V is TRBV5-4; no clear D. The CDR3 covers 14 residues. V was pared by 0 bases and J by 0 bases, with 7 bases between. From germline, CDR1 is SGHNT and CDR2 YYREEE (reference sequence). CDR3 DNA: TGTGCCAGCAGCTTGGTGGCGGACTCCTACGAGCAGTACTTC. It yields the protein CASSLVADSYEQYF. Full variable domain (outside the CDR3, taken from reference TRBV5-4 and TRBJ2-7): ETGVTQSPTHLIKTRGQQVTLRCSSQSGHNTVSWYQQALGQGPQFIFQYYREEENGRGNFPPRFSGLQFPNYSSELNVNALELDDSALYLCASSLVADSYEQYFGPGTRLTVT.

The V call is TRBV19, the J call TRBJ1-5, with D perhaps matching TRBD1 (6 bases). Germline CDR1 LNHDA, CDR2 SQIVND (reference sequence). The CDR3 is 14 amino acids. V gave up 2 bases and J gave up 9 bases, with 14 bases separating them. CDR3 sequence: CASSIRGDPLPQHF. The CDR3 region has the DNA TGTGCCAGTAGTATAAGGGGGGACCCGTTGCCCCAGCATTTT. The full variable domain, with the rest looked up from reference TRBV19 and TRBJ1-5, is DGGITQSPKYLFRKEGQNVTLSCEQNLNHDAMYWYRQDPGQGLRLIYYSQIVNDFQKGDIAEGYSVSREKKESFPLTVTSAQKNPTAFYLCASSIRGDPLPQHFGDGTRLSIL.

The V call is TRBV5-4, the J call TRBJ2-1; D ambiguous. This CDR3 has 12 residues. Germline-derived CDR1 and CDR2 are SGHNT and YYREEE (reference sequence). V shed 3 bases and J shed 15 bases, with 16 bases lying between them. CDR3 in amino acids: CASSSTGPDWFF. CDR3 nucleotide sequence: TGTGCCAGCAGCTCAACCGGGCCAGATTGGTTCTTC.